This TCR beta chain originates from a study of CD8 T cells in ankylosing spondylitis. Comment on this clonotype: Its cognate antigen is unknown.

Study-level results: Made up of several highly homologous variants, a TCR beta motif appeared characteristic of ankylosing spondylitis blood. Disease-linked clones were reportedly significantly enriched in matched ankylosing spondylitis synovial fluid. Certain motif variants had earlier appeared in reactive arthritis synovial fluid and blood.

The CDR3 loop spans 12 amino acids. The V gene's germline CDR1 is SGHKS and CDR2 YYEKEE (reference sequence). The V segment lost 2 bases and the J segment 15 bases; nucleotides outside the gene matches: 7. 5'-RACE, quantitative and with molecular barcodes, yielded the TCR beta libraries. One entry per CDR3 protein, called by TCRdb with MiXCR from the 5' RACE reads. This table holds about 44,000 distinct CDR3 sequences, more than 9.5% found once. The sample taken for sequencing was blood, either unsorted or a sorted T cell fraction (not recorded which). The chain uses TRBV5-5 and TRBJ2-1, with TRBD1 identical over 8 bases. The sequence came from a male donor with ankylosing spondylitis or in good health (not recorded which). The DNA for the CDR3 is TGTGCCAGCAGCTTAACAGGGGGTGGATTGTTCTTC. Its translation: CASSLTGGGLFF.